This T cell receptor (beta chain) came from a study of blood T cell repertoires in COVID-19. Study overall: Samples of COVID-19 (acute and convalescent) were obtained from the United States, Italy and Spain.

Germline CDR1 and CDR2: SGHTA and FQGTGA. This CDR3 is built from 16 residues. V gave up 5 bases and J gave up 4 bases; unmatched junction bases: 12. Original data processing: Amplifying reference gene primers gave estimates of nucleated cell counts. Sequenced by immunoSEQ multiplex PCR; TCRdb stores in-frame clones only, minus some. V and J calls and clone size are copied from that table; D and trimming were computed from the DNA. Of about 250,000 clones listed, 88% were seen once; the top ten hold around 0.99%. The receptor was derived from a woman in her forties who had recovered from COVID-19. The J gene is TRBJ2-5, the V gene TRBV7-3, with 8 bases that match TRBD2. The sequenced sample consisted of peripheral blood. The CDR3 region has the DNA TGTGCCAGCAGCCCCCAAGCGGGAGTGTCTGGAGAGACCCAGTACTTC. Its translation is CASSPQAGVSGETQYF.